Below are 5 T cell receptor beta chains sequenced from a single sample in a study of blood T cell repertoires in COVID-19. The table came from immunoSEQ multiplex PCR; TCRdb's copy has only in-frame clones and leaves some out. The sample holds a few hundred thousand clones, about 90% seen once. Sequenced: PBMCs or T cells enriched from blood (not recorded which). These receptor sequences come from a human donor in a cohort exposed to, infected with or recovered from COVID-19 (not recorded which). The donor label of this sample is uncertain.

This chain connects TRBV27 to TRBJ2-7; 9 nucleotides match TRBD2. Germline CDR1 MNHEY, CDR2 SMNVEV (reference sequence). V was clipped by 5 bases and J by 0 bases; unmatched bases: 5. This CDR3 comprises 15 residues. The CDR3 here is CASSPSSGDSYEQYF. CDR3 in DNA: TGTGCCAGCAGTCCCTCTAGCGGGGACTCCTACGAGCAGTACTTC.

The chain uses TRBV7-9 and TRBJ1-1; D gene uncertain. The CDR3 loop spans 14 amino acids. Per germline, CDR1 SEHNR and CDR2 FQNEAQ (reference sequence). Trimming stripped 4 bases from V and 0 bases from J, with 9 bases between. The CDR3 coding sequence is TGTGCCAGCAGCTCAGGAAGTCTGAACACTGAAGCTTTCTTT. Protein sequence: CASSSGSLNTEAFF. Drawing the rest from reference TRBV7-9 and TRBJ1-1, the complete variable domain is DTGVSQNPRHKITKRGQNVTFRCDPISEHNRLYWYRQTLGQGPEFLTYFQNEAQLEKSRLLSDRFSAERPKGSFSTLEIQRTEQGDSAMYLCASSSGSLNTEAFFGQGTRLTVV.

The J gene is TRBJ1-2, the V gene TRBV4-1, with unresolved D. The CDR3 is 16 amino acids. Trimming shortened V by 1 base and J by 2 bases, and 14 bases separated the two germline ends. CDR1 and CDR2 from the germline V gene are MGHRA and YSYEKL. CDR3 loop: CASSQGSVPLNYGYTF. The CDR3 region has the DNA TGCGCCAGCAGCCAAGGGTCTGTGCCGCTAAACTATGGCTACACCTTC.

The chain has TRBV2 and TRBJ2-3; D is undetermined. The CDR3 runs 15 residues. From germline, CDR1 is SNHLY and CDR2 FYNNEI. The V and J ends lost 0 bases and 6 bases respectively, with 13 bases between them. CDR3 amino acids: CASSEAEPPGDTQYF. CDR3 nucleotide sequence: TGTGCCAGCAGTGAAGCCGAACCCCCTGGCGATACGCAGTATTTT.

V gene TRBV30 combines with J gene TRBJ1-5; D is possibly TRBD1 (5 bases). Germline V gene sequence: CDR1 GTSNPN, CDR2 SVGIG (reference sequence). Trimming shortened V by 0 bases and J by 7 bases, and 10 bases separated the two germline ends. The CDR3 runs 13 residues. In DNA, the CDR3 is TGTGCCTGGAGTGTAAAGGGGTGGCAGCCCCAGCATTTT. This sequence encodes CAWSVKGWQPQHF.